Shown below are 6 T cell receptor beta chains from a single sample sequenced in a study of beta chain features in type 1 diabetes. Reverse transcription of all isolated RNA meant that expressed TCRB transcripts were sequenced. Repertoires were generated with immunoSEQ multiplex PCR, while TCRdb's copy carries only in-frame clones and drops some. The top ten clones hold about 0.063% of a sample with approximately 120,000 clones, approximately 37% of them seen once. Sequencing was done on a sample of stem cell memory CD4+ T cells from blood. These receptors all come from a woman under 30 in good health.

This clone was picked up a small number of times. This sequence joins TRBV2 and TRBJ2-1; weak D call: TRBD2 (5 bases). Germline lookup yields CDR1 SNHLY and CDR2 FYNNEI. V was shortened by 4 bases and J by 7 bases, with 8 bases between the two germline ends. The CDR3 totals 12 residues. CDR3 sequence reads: CASSGSGNEQFF. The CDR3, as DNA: TGTGCCAGCAGTGGGTCGGGAAATGAGCAGTTCTTC.

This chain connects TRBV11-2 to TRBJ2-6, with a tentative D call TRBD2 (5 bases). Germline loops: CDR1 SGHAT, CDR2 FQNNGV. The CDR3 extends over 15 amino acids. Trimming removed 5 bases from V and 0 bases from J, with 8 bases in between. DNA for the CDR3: TGTGCCAGCAGCCCCGGGAACTCTGGGGCCAACGTCCTGACTTTC. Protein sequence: CASSPGNSGANVLTF.

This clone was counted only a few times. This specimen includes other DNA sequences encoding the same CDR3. The CDR3 loop is CASSFLYEQYF. In nucleotides, the CDR3 is TGTGCCAGCAGCTTCCTCTACGAGCAGTACTTC. The genes are TRBV7-2 and TRBJ2-7; D remains ambiguous. The CDR3 length is 11 residues. V lost 3 bases and J lost 3, with 3 bases in between. Looked up from germline, CDR1 is SGHTA and CDR2 is FQGNSA.

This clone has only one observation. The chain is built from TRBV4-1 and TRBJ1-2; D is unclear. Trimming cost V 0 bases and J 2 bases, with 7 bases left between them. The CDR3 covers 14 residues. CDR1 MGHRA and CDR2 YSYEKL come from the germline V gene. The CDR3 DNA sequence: TGCGCCAGCAGCCAAGATAACCTAAACTATGGCTACACCTTC. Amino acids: CASSQDNLNYGYTF.

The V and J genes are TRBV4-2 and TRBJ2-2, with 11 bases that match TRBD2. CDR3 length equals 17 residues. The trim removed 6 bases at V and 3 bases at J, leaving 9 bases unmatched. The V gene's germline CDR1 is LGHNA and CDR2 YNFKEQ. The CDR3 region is CASRIFGTSGDTGELFF. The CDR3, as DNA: TGTGCCAGCAGGATCTTCGGGACTAGCGGAGACACCGGGGAGCTGTTTTTT.

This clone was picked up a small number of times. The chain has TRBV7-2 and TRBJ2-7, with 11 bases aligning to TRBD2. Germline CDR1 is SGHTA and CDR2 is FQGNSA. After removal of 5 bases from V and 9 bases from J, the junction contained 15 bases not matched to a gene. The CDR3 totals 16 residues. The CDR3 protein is CASSPETPGLAARQYF. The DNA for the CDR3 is TGTGCCAGCAGCCCAGAAACACCGGGACTAGCGGCACGGCAGTACTTC.